Included here is one T cell receptor (beta chain) sequence, with context. Its antigen is not identified. Measured with immunoSEQ multiplex PCR; TCRdb has only the in-frame clones, and not every one. The sample holds 150,000 or so clones; around 90% are singletons and the top ten take 4% to 6%. The data belong to a study of T cell responses to AZD1222 COVID-19 vaccine. Germline CDR1 is SNHLY and CDR2 is FYNNEI. The CDR3 is made up of 14 amino acids. The J segment lost 2 bases and the V segment lost 8 bases, leaving 6 bases of the junction unmatched. Study-wide results and caveats: Among the donors, most were white British and more were female, and clonal diversity was possibly underestimated. After the peak T cell response, and only then, were repertoires sampled. Spike-wide coverage was observed for vaccine-associated CD4 TCRs, with dominant responses at 160-218 and 743-854.

This sequence originates from an adult in good health. The chain recombines TRBV2 with TRBJ2-3; TRBD2 agrees at 8 bases. The sample in question was peripheral blood, obtained on day 0 of AZD1222 vaccination. Written as DNA, the CDR3 is TGTGCCAGCGGGAAGCGGGAGATCACAGATACGCAGTATTTT. Protein sequence: CASGKREITDTQYF.